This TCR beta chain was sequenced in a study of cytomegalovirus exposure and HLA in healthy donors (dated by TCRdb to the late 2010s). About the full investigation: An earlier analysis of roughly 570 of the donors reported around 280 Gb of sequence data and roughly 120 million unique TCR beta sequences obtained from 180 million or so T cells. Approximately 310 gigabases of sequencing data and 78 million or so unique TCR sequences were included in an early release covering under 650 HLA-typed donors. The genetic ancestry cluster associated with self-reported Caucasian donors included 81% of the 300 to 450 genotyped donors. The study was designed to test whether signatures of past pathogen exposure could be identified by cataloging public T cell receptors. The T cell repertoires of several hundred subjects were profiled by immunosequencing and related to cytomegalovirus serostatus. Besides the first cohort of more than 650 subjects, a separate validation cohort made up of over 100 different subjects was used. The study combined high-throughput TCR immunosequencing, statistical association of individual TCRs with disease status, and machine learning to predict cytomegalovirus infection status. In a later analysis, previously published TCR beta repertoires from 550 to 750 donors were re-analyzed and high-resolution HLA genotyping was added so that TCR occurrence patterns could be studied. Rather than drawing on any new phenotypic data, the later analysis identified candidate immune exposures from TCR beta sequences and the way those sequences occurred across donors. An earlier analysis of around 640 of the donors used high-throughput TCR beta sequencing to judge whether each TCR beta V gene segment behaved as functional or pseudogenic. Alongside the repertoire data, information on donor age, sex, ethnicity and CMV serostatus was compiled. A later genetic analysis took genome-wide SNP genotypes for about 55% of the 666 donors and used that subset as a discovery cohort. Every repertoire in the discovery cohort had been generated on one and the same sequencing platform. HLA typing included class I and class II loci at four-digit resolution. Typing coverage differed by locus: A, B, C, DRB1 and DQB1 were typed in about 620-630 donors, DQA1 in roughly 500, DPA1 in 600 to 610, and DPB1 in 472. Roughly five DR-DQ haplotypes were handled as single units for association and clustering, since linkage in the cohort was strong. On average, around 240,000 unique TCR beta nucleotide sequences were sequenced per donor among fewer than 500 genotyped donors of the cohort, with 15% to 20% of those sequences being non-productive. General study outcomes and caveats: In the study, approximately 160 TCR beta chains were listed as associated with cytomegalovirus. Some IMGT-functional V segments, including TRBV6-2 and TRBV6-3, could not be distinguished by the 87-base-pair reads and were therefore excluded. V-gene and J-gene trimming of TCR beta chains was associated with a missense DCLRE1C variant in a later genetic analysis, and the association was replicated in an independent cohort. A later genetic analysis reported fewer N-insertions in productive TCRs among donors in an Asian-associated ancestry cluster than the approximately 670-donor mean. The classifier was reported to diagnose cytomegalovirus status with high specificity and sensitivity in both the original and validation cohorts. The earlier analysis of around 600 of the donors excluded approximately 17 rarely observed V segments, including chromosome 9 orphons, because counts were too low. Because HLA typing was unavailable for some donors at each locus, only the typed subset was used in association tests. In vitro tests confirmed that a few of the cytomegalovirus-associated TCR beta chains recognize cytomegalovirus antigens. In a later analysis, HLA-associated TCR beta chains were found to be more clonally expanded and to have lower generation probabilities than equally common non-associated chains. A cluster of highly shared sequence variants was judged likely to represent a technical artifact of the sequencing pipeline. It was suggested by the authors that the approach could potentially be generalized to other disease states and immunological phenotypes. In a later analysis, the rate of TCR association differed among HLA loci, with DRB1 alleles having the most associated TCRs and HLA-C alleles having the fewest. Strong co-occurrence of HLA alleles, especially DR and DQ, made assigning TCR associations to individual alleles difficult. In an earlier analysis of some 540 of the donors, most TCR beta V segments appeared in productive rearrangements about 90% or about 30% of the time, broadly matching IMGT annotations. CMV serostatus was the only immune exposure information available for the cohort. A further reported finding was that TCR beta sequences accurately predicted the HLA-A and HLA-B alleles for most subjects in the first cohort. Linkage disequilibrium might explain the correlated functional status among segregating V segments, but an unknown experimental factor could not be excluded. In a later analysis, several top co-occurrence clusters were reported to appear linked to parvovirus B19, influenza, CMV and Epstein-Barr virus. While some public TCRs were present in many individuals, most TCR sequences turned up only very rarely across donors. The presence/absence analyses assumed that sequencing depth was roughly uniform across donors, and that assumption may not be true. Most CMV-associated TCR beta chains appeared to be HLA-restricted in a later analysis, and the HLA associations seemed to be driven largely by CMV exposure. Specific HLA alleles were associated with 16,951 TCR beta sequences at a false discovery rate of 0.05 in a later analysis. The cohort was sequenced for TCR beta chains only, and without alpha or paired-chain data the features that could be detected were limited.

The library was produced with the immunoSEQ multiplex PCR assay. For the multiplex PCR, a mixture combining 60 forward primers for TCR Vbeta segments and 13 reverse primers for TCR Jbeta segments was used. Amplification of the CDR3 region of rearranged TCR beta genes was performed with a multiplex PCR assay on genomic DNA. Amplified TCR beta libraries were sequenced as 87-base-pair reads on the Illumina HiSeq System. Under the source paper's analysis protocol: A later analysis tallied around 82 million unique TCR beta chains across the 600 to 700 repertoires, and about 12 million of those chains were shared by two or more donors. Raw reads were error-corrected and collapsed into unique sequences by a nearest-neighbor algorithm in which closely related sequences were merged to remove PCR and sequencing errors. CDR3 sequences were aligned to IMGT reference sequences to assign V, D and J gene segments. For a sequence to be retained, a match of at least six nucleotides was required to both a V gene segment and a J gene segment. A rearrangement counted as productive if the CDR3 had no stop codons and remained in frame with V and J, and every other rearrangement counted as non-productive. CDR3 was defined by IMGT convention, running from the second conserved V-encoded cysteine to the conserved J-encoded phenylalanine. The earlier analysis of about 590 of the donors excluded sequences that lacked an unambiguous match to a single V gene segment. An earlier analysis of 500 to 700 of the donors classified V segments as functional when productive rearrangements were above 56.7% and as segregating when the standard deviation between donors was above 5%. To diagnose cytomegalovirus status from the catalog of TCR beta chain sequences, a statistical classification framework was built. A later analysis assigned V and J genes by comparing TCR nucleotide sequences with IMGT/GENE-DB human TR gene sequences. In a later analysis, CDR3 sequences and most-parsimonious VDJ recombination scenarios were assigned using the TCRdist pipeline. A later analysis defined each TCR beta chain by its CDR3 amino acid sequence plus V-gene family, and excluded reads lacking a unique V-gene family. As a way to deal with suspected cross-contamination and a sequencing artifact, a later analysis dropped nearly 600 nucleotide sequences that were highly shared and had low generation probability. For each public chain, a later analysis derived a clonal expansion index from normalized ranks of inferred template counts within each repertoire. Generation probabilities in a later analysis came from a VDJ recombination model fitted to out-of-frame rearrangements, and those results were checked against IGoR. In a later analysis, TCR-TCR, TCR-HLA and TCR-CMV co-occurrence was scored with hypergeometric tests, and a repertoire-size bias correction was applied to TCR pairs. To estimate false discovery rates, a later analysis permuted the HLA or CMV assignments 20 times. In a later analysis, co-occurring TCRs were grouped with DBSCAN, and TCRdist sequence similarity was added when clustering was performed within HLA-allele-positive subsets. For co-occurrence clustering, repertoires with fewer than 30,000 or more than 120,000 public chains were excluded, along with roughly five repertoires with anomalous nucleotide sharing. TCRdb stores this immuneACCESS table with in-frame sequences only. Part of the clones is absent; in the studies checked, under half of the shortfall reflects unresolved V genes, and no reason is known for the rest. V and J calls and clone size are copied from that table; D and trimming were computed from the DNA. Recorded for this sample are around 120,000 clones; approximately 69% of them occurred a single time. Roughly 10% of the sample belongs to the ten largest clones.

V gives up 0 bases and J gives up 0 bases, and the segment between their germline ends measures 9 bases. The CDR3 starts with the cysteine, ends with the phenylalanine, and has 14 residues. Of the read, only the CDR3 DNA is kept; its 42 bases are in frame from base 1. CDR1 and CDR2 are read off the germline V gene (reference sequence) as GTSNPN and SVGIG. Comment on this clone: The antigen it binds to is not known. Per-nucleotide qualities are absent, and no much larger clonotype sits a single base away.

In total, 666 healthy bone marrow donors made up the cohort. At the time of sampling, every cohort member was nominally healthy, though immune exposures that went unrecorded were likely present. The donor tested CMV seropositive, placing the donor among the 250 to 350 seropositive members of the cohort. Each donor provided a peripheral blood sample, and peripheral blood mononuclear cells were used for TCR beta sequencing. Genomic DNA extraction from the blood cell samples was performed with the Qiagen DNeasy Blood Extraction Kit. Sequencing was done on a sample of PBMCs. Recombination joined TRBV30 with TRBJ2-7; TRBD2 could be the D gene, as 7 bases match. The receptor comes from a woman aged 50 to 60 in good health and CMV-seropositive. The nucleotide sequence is TGTGCCTGGAGTGTAGGGGGGGGCTCCTACGAGCAGTACTTC. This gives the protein CAWSVGGGSYEQYF.